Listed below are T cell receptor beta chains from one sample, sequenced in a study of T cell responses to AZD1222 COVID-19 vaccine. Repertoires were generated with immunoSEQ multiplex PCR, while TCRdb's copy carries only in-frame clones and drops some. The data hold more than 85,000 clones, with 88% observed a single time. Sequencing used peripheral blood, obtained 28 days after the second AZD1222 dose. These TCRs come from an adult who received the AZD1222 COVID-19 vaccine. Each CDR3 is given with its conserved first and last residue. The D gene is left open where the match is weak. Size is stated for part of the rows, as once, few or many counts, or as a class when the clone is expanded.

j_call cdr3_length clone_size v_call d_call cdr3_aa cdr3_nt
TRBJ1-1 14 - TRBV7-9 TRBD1 CASSLGQGNTEAFF TGTGCCAGCAGCTTGGGACAGGGGAACACTGAAGCTTTCTTT
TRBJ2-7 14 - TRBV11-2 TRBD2 CASSLEGLAYEQYF TGTGCCAGCAGCTTAGAGGGACTAGCCTACGAGCAGTACTTC
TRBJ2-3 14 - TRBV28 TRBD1 CASSGTEGTDTQYF TGTGCCAGCAGCGGGACAGAAGGCACAGATACGCAGTATTTT
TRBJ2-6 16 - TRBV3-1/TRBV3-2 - CASSQVLVAGANVLTF TGTGCCAGCAGCCAAGTTCTGGTTGCTGGGGCCAACGTCCTGACTTTC
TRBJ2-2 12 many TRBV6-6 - CASSYSIGELFF TGTGCCAGCAGTTATTCAATCGGGGAGCTGTTTTTT
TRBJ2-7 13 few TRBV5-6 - CASSLTPLYEQYF TGTGCCAGCAGCTTGACCCCCCTCTACGAGCAGTACTTC
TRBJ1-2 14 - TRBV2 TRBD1 CASRDDRGFYGYTF TGTGCCAGCAGGGACGACAGGGGGTTCTATGGCTACACCTTC
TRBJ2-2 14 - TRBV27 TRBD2 CASRTGLVTGELFF TGTGCCAGCAGGACGGGACTAGTCACCGGGGAGCTGTTTTTT
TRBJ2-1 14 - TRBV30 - CAWVDSPWSNEQFF TGTGCCTGGGTGGACTCCCCATGGAGCAATGAGCAGTTCTTC
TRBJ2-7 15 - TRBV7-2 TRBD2 CASSISGGYGFEQYF TGTGCCAGCAGTATTAGCGGGGGCTACGGGTTCGAGCAGTACTTC
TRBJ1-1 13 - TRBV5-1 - CASSTRQNTEAFF TGCGCCAGCAGTACCCGACAGAACACTGAAGCTTTCTTT
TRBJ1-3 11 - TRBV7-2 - CASSVRYTIYF TGTGCCAGCAGCGTCAGGTACACCATATATTTT
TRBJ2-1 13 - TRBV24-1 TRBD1 CATSDYTGDKWFF TGTGCCACCAGTGATTACACAGGGGACAAATGGTTCTTC
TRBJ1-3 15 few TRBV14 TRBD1 CASSQQGARGNTIYF TGTGCCAGCAGCCAACAGGGGGCAAGAGGAAACACCATATATTTT
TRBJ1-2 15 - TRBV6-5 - CASSYSLGIAYGYTF TGTGCCAGCAGTTACTCGCTAGGTATCGCCTATGGCTACACCTTC
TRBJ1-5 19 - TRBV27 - CASSNLGGGVRNRYQPQHF TGTGCCAGCAGCAACCTCGGCGGGGGCGTTCGGAATCGCTATCAGCCCCAGCATTTT